The next 19 T cell receptor beta chains were all read from a single sample in a study of shared clonotypes between healthy human individuals. Positively selected for CCR7, the CD45RO-negative cells used as naive CD8 cells excluded terminally differentiated effector memory CD45RA+ cells. Sequencing used immunoSEQ multiplex PCR; TCRdb keeps in-frame clones, though not all of them. The top ten hold 0.2% to 0.25% of the sample, which has 800,000 or so clones, 90% to 97% seen once. The sample was naive CD8+ T cells sorted from blood. All receptors come from a man younger than 45 in good health.

V and J are TRBV30 and TRBJ2-7, with 7 nucleotides matching TRBD1. Germline V gene sequence: CDR1 GTSNPN, CDR2 SVGIG (reference sequence). This CDR3 region has 14 residues. The V and J ends lost 0 bases and 0 bases, in that order; junction bases with no gene match: 2. CDR3 in DNA: TGTGCCTGGAGTGTCAGGGACAGCTCCTACGAGCAGTACTTC. Translation: CAWSVRDSSYEQYF.

The rearrangement uses TRBV7-3 and TRBJ2-2; D possibly uses TRBD1 or TRBD2 (5 bases each). Germline CDR1 and CDR2: SGHTA and FQGTGA. The CDR3 length is 16 residues. Deletions cut 5 bases from V and 2 bases from J, with 15 bases between. CDR3 DNA sequence: TGTGCCAGCAGCGACCCAGGGCGACTAAACACCGGGGAGCTGTTTTTT. It yields the protein CASSDPGRLNTGELFF.

This sequence joins TRBV18 and TRBJ2-3, with 7 bases that match TRBD2. CDR3 length: 16 residues. Germline-derived CDR1 and CDR2 are KGHSH and LQKENI. Unmatched junction bases numbered 10, after V lost 2 bases and J lost 5 bases. CDR3 residues: CASSPIGGRAVDTQYF. The CDR3 DNA sequence: TGTGCCAGCTCACCAATAGGAGGGAGGGCCGTAGATACGCAGTATTTT.

The chain combines TRBV7-9 with TRBJ2-7; D unclear. In germline, CDR1 is SEHNR, CDR2 FQNEAQ (reference sequence). This CDR3 is built from 14 residues. V shed 5 bases and J shed 1 base, with 12 bases lying between them. The CDR3 loop is CASSLPKASYEQYF. The CDR3 coding sequence is TGTGCCAGCAGCCTCCCGAAGGCATCCTACGAGCAGTACTTC.

V usage is TRBV2 and J usage is TRBJ2-5; D is uncertain. The CDR3 has 15 amino acids. V gave up 4 bases and J gave up 1 base, with 13 bases separating them. From germline, CDR1 is SNHLY and CDR2 FYNNEI. The CDR3 reads CASSGWTGSQETQYF. The DNA for the CDR3 is TGTGCCAGCAGTGGCTGGACGGGTAGCCAAGAGACCCAGTACTTC. The full variable domain, in which reference TRBV2 and TRBJ2-5 provide the parts outside the CDR3, is EPEVTQTPSHQVTQMGQEVILRCVPISNHLYFYWYRQILGQKVEFLVSFYNNEISEKSEIFDDQFSVERPDGSNFTLKIRSTKLEDSAMYFCASSGWTGSQETQYFGPGTRLLVL.

The rearrangement uses TRBV6-1 and TRBJ2-7, with unresolved D. Germline assignment: CDR1 MNHNS and CDR2 SASEGT. The CDR3 extends over 12 amino acids. Trimming pared 4 bases from V and 7 bases from J, leaving 11 bases between. CDR3 DNA: TGTGCCAGCAGTGCAACGGTCCATGAGCAGTACTTC. This sequence encodes CASSATVHEQYF.

The genes are TRBV7-9 and TRBJ2-7; no definite D call. Per the germline V gene, CDR1 is SEHNR and CDR2 is FQNEAQ (reference sequence). The CDR3 sequence is 12 residues long. V was clipped by 4 bases and J by 5 bases, with 9 bases between them. The CDR3 DNA is TGTGCCAGCAGCTCGCCCAATAACGAGCAGTACTTC. It translates to CASSSPNNEQYF.

The J gene is TRBJ1-1, the V gene TRBV29-1; D may be TRBD1 (5 bases). This CDR3 has 13 residues. Germline V gene data show CDR1 as SQVTM and CDR2 as ANQGSEA. Trimming removed 4 bases from V and 0 bases from J, with 9 bases in between. The CDR3 coding sequence is TGCAGCGTTGCAGGGTACCTGAACACTGAAGCTTTCTTT. The encoded protein is CSVAGYLNTEAFF.

V is TRBV15 and J is TRBJ2-7; no reliable D call. The CDR3 sequence is 16 residues long. The germline CDR1 and CDR2 sequences are LNHNV and YYDKDF (reference sequence). The V end lost 3 bases, the J end lost 0 bases, and 15 bases lay between the germline ends. The CDR3 DNA reads TGTGCCACCAGCAGCGAACGACGACTGAGCTCCTACGAGCAGTACTTC. Amino acid sequence: CATSSERRLSSYEQYF.

The rearrangement joins TRBV19 to TRBJ2-7; the D gene could be TRBD1 or TRBD2 (5 bases each). Looked up from germline, CDR1 is LNHDA and CDR2 is SQIVND (reference sequence). Trimming took 9 bases from V and 6 from J, leaving 21 bases between them. The CDR3 is 14 amino acids. The CDR3 reads CASSLKGTLSEQYF. CDR3 in DNA: TGTGCCAGCTCTTTAAAGGGGACCCTCAGCGAGCAGTACTTC.

This clone was detected only a few times. The CDR3 nucleotides read TGTGCCAGCAGCCCAGGGGGCGGTAGGGGGCGCTTCCCGACACCCGGGGAGCTGTTTTTT. Protein: CASSPGGGRGRFPTPGELFF. V usage is TRBV7-8 and J usage is TRBJ2-2, with 8 nucleotides matching TRBD1. This CDR3 region has 20 residues. In germline, CDR1 is SGHVS, CDR2 FQNEAQ. V lost 5 bases, J lost 6 bases, and 23 bases stayed unmatched.

This clone was recorded a few times. The chain links TRBV29-1 to TRBJ2-1, with 10 bases matching TRBD1. The germline CDR1 and CDR2 sequences are SQVTM and ANQGSEA. V lost 6 bases, J lost 3 bases, and 8 bases stayed unmatched. The CDR3 sequence is 15 residues long. The DNA of the CDR3 is TGCAGCGTCAAACGGACAGGGGGATTCTACAATGAGCAGTTCTTC. Its translation: CSVKRTGGFYNEQFF.

The chain couples TRBV7-9 to TRBJ2-2; D gene ambiguous. The CDR3 is 12 amino acids. Germline CDR1 is SEHNR and CDR2 is FQNEAQ (reference sequence). The ends were cut back, 0 bases at V and 7 bases at J, with 3 bases in the middle. This CDR3 reads CASSLANGELFF. The DNA for the CDR3 is TGTGCCAGCAGCTTAGCAAACGGGGAGCTGTTTTTT.

The rearrangement uses TRBV7-8 and TRBJ2-1, with D possibly TRBD2 on 6 matching bases. This CDR3 is 16 amino acids long. Trimming shortened V by 4 bases and J by 5 bases, and 18 bases separated the two germline ends. The V gene's germline CDR1 is SGHVS and CDR2 FQNEAQ. CDR3 DNA: TGTGCCAGCAGCTCGGCTGTGGGGCTAGCGAACAATGAGCAGTTCTTC. This translates into CASSSAVGLANNEQFF.

The chain joins TRBV6-6 to TRBJ2-1; 9 bases agree with TRBD1. Germline loops: CDR1 MNHNY, CDR2 SVGAGI (reference sequence). CDR3 size: 15 residues. The V and J ends lost 5 bases and 4 bases, in that order; junction bases with no gene match: 6. The CDR3 DNA sequence: TGTGCCAGCAGTAAACGGACAGGGGATTACAATGAGCAGTTCTTC. This codes for CASSKRTGDYNEQFF.

The chain joins TRBV20-1 to TRBJ2-3; D remains ambiguous. The germline V gene has CDR1 DFQATT and CDR2 SNEGSKA (reference sequence). The V end lost 0 bases, the J end lost 13 bases, and 11 bases lay between the germline ends. This CDR3 comprises 11 residues. The CDR3 nucleotides read TGCAGTGCTAGAGATCTCACGGCAGAGTATTTT. It yields the protein CSARDLTAEYF.

Only one count was recorded for this clone. Germline and junction disagree at one end, which may indicate a read error. The CDR3 DNA follows: TGTGCTAGCAGTTATCGCACGGGACTCGGATACGAGCAGTACTTC. This encodes CASSYRTGLGYEQYF. The rearrangement uses TRBV7-7 and TRBJ2-7; a weak D match, TRBD2 (6 bases). Per germline, CDR1 SSHAT and CDR2 FNYEAQ (reference sequence). This CDR3 spans 15 amino acids.

V and J are TRBV7-9 and TRBJ2-7; TRBD1 agrees at 11 bases. Trimming cost V 2 bases and J 6 bases; bases outside gene matches: 6. The CDR3 extends over 15 amino acids. The germline V gene encodes CDR1 SEHNR and CDR2 FQNEAQ (reference sequence). CDR3 residues: CASSLSGQGASEQYF. Written as DNA, the CDR3 is TGTGCCAGCAGCTTATCTGGACAGGGGGCGTCCGAGCAGTACTTC.

V is TRBV18 and J is TRBJ2-7; 8 nucleotides align to TRBD1. Trimming took 4 bases from V and 3 from J; bases not matched to a gene: 5. The CDR3 extends over 14 amino acids. Germline V gene data show CDR1 as KGHSH and CDR2 as LQKENI. The CDR3 region has the DNA TGTGCCAGCTCACGAAGGGACAGGAACTACGAGCAGTACTTC. Its protein is CASSRRDRNYEQYF.